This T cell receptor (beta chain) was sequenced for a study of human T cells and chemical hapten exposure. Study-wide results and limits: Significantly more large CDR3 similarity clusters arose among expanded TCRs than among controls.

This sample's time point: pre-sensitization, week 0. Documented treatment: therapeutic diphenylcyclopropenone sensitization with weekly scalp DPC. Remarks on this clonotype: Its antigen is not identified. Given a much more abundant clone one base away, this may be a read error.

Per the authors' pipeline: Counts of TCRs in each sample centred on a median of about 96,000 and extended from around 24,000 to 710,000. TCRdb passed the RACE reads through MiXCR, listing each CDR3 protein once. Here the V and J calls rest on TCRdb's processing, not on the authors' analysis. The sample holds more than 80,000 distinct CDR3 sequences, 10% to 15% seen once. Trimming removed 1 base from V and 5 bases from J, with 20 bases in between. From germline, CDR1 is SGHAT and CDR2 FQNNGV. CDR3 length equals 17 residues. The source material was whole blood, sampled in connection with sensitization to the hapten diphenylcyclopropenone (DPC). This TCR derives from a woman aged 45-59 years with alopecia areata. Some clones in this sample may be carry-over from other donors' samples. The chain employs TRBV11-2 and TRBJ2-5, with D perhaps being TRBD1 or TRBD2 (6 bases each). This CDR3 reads CASSLVGAAGPWETQYF. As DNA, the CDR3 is TGTGCCAGCAGCTTAGTGGGGGCCGCGGGGCCATGGGAGACCCAGTACTTC. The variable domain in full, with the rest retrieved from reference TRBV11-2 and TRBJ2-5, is EAGVAQSPRYKIIEKRQSVAFWCNPISGHATLYWYQQILGQGPKLLIQFQNNGVVDDSQLPKDRFSAERLKGVDSTLKIQPAKLEDSAVYLCASSLVGAAGPWETQYFGPGTRLLVL.